This TCR beta chain derives from a study of OX40 agonist ivuxolimab in advanced cancers. Across the whole study: Treatment of patients was with ivuxolimab, an agonistic anti-OX40 (CD134) antibody.

Germline CDR1 is SGHTA and CDR2 is FQGTGA. CDR3 length equals 15 residues. J was trimmed by 2 bases and V by 0 bases; bases with no gene match: 3. Here immunoSEQ multiplex PCR was the method, and the copy in TCRdb shows in-frame clones only, minus some. The sample comprises tens of thousands of clones, 88% of which are singletons, and roughly 7.8% rests with the top ten. The sequence derives from an adult with an advanced solid tumor such as melanoma, head and neck, liver or kidney cancer. The genes are TRBV7-3 and TRBJ2-7; 8 bases map to TRBD2. The sample was CD4+ or CD8+ T cells sorted from blood, taken in a trial of the OX40 agonist ivuxolimab. The CDR3 nucleotides are TGTGCCAGCAGCTTAACTCCGGGAGGGCCCTACGAGCAGTACTTC. Translation: CASSLTPGGPYEQYF.